One sample yielded the 20 T cell receptor beta chains listed below, sequenced in a study of beta chain features in type 1 diabetes. Study-wide results and caveats: Type 1 diabetes patients had TCRB CDR3s that were shorter (moderately but significantly so) in all four CD4+ subsets.

All of the isolated RNA was reverse transcribed, so expressed TCRB transcripts were sequenced. Sequencing was performed with immunoSEQ multiplex PCR; in TCRdb, only in-frame clones are kept and a portion is missing. Here the sample spans 200,000 to 250,000 clones, approximately 16% being singletons. Their recognized antigens are unknown. The sample was naive CD4+ T cells from blood. These receptors originate from a man aged 25-40 years with type 1 diabetes.

The chain carries TRBV19 and TRBJ1-5, with D perhaps matching TRBD1 (5 bases). Trimming stripped 8 bases from V and 5 bases from J, with 16 bases between. The V gene's germline CDR1 is LNHDA and CDR2 SQIVND (reference sequence). The CDR3 contains 14 residues. As DNA, the CDR3 is TGTGCCAGTGCGACCTACCTGGGGGATCAGCCCCAGCATTTT. Its protein product is CASATYLGDQPQHF.

This clone came up a few times. The chain has TRBV11-1 and TRBJ2-1; TRBD2 aligns across 7 bases. The CDR3 has 14 residues. Germline CDR1 reads SGHAT; CDR2 reads FQDESV (reference sequence). V lost 6 bases to trimming and J lost 2 bases; unmatched junction nucleotides: 4. CDR3 sequence: CASRPSGAYNEQFF. In DNA, the CDR3 is TGTGCCAGCAGACCTAGCGGAGCCTACAATGAGCAGTTCTTC. Full variable domain (missing parts from reference TRBV11-1 and TRBJ2-1): EAEVAQSPRYKITEKSQAVAFWCDPISGHATLYWYRQILGQGPELLVQFQDESVVDDSQLPKDRFSAERLKGVDSTLKIQPAELGDSAMYLCASRPSGAYNEQFFGPGTRLTVL.

The sample holds a few counts of this clone. The chain uses TRBV19 and TRBJ2-3, with D uncertain. The germline V gene encodes CDR1 LNHDA and CDR2 SQIVND (reference sequence). The CDR3 length is 14 residues. Trimming shortened V by 3 bases and J by 1 base, and 8 bases separated the two germline ends. The CDR3 region has the DNA TGTGCCAGTAGTATCCTCCAGGGCACAGATACGCAGTATTTT. This encodes CASSILQGTDTQYF.

In DNA, the CDR3 is TGTGCCAGCAGCCCCCCCCAGGGCCCACACCAAGAGACCCAGTACTTC. The encoded protein is CASSPPQGPHQETQYF. This sequence joins TRBV7-9 and TRBJ2-5; perhaps TRBD1 as D (5 bases). CDR3 length equals 16 residues. V was trimmed by 5 bases and J by 0 bases, leaving 16 bases between them. The germline CDR1 and CDR2 sequences are SEHNR and FQNEAQ (reference sequence). Filled out from reference TRBV7-9 and TRBJ2-5, the complete variable domain reads DTGVSQNPRHKITKRGQNVTFRCDPISEHNRLYWYRQTLGQGPEFLTYFQNEAQLEKSRLLSDRFSAERPKGSFSTLEIQRTEQGDSAMYLCASSPPQGPHQETQYFGPGTRLLVL.

In its sample, this clone was seen a few times. The chain's CDR3 is CASSLTGLAGDNEQFF. Here the CDR3 DNA reads TGTGCCAGCAGCCTAACGGGACTAGCGGGAGACAATGAGCAGTTCTTC. This chain connects TRBV9 to TRBJ2-1; the match to TRBD2 covers 14 bases. The CDR3 contains 16 residues. V lost 4 bases, J lost 5 bases, and 5 bases stayed unmatched. The germline V gene has CDR1 SGDLS and CDR2 YYNGEE.

This chain uses TRBV28 with TRBJ2-2; D remains unclear. Trimming took 2 bases from V and 5 from J, leaving 6 bases between them. CDR3 size: 13 residues. CDR1 and CDR2 (germline): MDHEN, SYDVKM. CDR3 sequence reads: CASSLPGTGELFF. The CDR3 DNA follows: TGTGCCAGCAGTTTACCTGGGACCGGGGAGCTGTTTTTT.

This clone has a handful of counts. The V and J genes are TRBV7-9 and TRBJ1-4, with unresolved D. Trimming took 7 bases from V and 8 from J, leaving 14 bases between them. The CDR3 loop spans 13 amino acids. Germline loops: CDR1 SEHNR, CDR2 FQNEAQ (reference sequence). CDR3 sequence reads: CASNSSPEEKLFF. DNA of the CDR3: TGTGCCAGCAATTCATCGCCTGAAGAAAAACTGTTTTTT.

This clone was counted a few times. This chain uses TRBV9 with TRBJ2-1; 10 bases map to TRBD2. The CDR3 has 16 amino acids. The junction had 7 bases not matched to a gene; V was cut back by 3 bases and J by 4 bases. CDR1 and CDR2 (germline): SGDLS, YYNGEE. The CDR3 nucleotides are TGTGCCAGCAGCGCGAGGAGCGGGAGGGTTTACAATGAGCAGTTCTTC. Translation: CASSARSGRVYNEQFF.

This clone was found a few times. The rearrangement joins TRBV7-2 to TRBJ1-2; 9 bases align to TRBD1. The CDR3 totals 13 residues. Germline V gives CDR1 SGHTA, CDR2 FQGNSA. V lost 4 bases and J lost 7; bases outside the gene matches: 4. CDR3 bases: TGTGCCAGCAGCTACAGGGGGCGCGGTGGCTACACCTTC. Protein sequence: CASSYRGRGGYTF.

The V gene is TRBV19, the J gene TRBJ1-1; 9 positions agree with TRBD1. Unmatched junction bases numbered 8, after V lost 8 bases and J lost 4 bases. Germline-derived CDR1 and CDR2 are LNHDA and SQIVND (reference sequence). This CDR3 is 14 amino acids long. The CDR3, as DNA: TGTGCCAGTGCCATACAGGGGGCACGCACTGAAGCTTTCTTT. It codes for CASAIQGARTEAFF.

V is TRBV4-1 and J is TRBJ1-2; D uncertain. The CDR3 covers 16 residues. Germline-derived CDR1 and CDR2 are MGHRA and YSYEKL. Trimming took off 1 base at V and 2 bases at J, with 14 bases between the two ends. The CDR3 spells CASSQAFQPSNYGYTF. CDR3 nucleotides: TGCGCCAGCAGCCAAGCGTTCCAACCTTCGAACTATGGCTACACCTTC.

In its sample, this clone was seen a few times. The chain couples TRBV9 to TRBJ1-1, with D unclear. Germline V gene lookup returns CDR1 SGDLS and CDR2 YYNGEE. Trimming shortened V by 0 bases and J by 0 bases, and 9 bases separated the two germline ends. This CDR3 spans 15 amino acids. DNA of the CDR3: TGTGCCAGCAGCGTAGGGGCAGTTATGAACACTGAAGCTTTCTTT. Translated: CASSVGAVMNTEAFF.

Only a few counts were recorded for this clone. The genes are TRBV20-1 and TRBJ2-5, with D perhaps matching TRBD1 (5 bases). This CDR3 is 11 amino acids long. Per germline, CDR1 DFQATT and CDR2 SNEGSKA (reference sequence). Trimming took off 7 bases at V and 2 bases at J, with 8 bases between the two ends. DNA for the CDR3: TGCAGTGAAGCAGGGCAAGAGACCCAGTACTTC. The encoded protein is CSEAGQETQYF.

Worth noting for this clone: One end of the junction fails to match germline, which may point to a read error. The chain carries TRBV28 and TRBJ2-5; 11 nucleotides match TRBD1. The CDR3 totals 14 residues. CDR1 MDHEN and CDR2 SYDVKM come from the germline V gene. CDR3 loop: CASRLDRGPETQYF. CDR3 DNA sequence: TGTGCCAGCCGTTTGGACAGGGGGCCGGAGACCCAGTACTTC.

This clone was counted between two and nine times. This CDR3 is CSLSGDYLGGTQYF. The CDR3 bases are TGCAGCCTCTCGGGGGACTACCTTGGAGGCACGCAGTATTTT. V and J are TRBV29-1 and TRBJ2-3, with 7 bases identical to TRBD2. Looked up from germline, CDR1 is SQVTM and CDR2 is ANQGSEA. With 8 bases clipped from V and 9 bases from J, the junction kept 17 bases outside the gene matches. There are 14 residues in the CDR3.

This clone was seen only a few times. The chain links TRBV4-3 to TRBJ2-1, with 8 bases lining up with TRBD2. CDR3 size: 16 residues. Trimming cost V 4 bases and J 0 bases; bases outside gene matches: 5. In germline, CDR1 is LGHNA, CDR2 YSLEER. This CDR3 reads CASSPVAGSSYNEQFF. CDR3 DNA sequence: TGCGCCAGCAGCCCTGTAGCGGGAAGCTCCTACAATGAGCAGTTCTTC.

CDR3 coding DNA: TGTGCCTGGAGTCCTAGCGCTAGAGGGGAGACCCAGTACTTC. Its protein is CAWSPSARGETQYF. The V call is TRBV30, the J call TRBJ2-5, with D possibly matching TRBD2 (6 bases). The CDR3 extends over 14 amino acids. The germline V gene has CDR1 GTSNPN and CDR2 SVGIG (reference sequence). The V gene lost 2 bases and the J gene lost 5 bases, with 15 bases spanning the gap.

The rearrangement links TRBV10-1 to TRBJ2-7, with 14 bases lining up with TRBD2. Germline V gene lookup returns CDR1 WNHNN and CDR2 SYGVQD (reference sequence). CDR3 length: 15 residues. V lost 2 bases to trimming and J lost 5 bases; unmatched junction nucleotides: 2. CDR3 sequence reads: CASSEPGLAGDEQYF. CDR3 DNA: TGCGCCAGCAGTGAGCCGGGACTAGCGGGAGACGAGCAGTACTTC.

This clone appeared a few times. The V gene is TRBV29-1, the J gene TRBJ1-1; D is perhaps TRBD1 (5 bases). This CDR3 has 13 residues. CDR1 and CDR2 (germline): SQVTM, ANQGSEA. V lost 5 bases and J lost 3, with 13 bases in between. In DNA, the CDR3 is TGCAGCGTTTACGACGGGACTGACACTGAAGCTTTCTTT. As protein: CSVYDGTDTEAFF.

The chain couples TRBV6-1 to TRBJ2-1; possibly TRBD1 for D (5 bases). V lost 1 base to trimming and J lost 7 bases, with 11 bases between them. The germline V gene encodes CDR1 MNHNS and CDR2 SASEGT. The CDR3 has 14 residues. The CDR3 region is CASSEVRQLNEQFF. CDR3 DNA sequence: TGTGCCAGCAGTGAAGTTAGACAGCTAAATGAGCAGTTCTTC.